These T cell receptor beta chains were read from a single sample in a study of shared clonotypes between healthy human individuals. Profiled with immunoSEQ multiplex PCR; TCRdb holds only in-frame clones, not every one. The data hold over a million clones, with 70% to 80% observed a single time. Sequencing was carried out using memory CD4+ T cells from PBMCs. The receptor set was obtained from a man younger than 35 in good health. Some clones in this sample may be carry-over from other donors' samples. Both conserved end residues are part of each CDR3. The D gene is left open where the match is weak. Where a row states a size, it is once, few, many or the class of an expanded clone; other rows omit it.

d_call,v_call,clone_size,j_call,cdr3_nt,cdr3_aa
NA,TRBV7-2,NA,TRBJ2-3,TGTGCCAGCAGCGTAAGGGATAGGGACACAGATACGCAGTATTTT,CASSVRDRDTDTQYF
NA,TRBV4-1,NA,TRBJ2-5,TGCGCCAGCAGCCAAGATCCTCGAGTTCGGGAGACCCAGTACTTC,CASSQDPRVRETQYF
TRBD1,TRBV7-2,many,TRBJ2-7,TGTGCCAGCAGCAGACAGGGGGTGGAAGGGGAGCAGTACTTC,CASSRQGVEGEQYF
NA,TRBV2,NA,TRBJ2-5,TGTGCCAGCAGTGATAGGGCGTACCAAGAGACCCAGTACTTC,CASSDRAYQETQYF
NA,TRBV19,NA,TRBJ1-3,TGTGCCAGTCGACGGTTATACTCTGGAAACACCATATATTTT,CASRRLYSGNTIYF
NA,TRBV7-2,NA,TRBJ1-2,TGTGCCAGCAGCCCTCCCCCAGCCAGAGCTAACTATGGCTACACCTTC,CASSPPPARANYGYTF
NA,TRBV5-1,once,TRBJ1-4,TGCGCCAGCACCAGGGAACCTTCTAATGAAAAACTGTTTTTT,CASTREPSNEKLFF
NA,TRBV10-3,NA,TRBJ2-7,TGTGCCATCAGTGAGCGGATAGGAAACTCCTACGAGCAGTACTTC,CAISERIGNSYEQYF
NA,TRBV6-5,NA,TRBJ1-5,TGTGCCAGCAGATGGGCTGTCAATCAGCCCCAGCATTTT,CASRWAVNQPQHF
TRBD2,TRBV25-1,few,TRBJ2-1,TGTGCCAGCAGTGCCGCTAGCGGGACCAATGAGCAGTTCTTC,CASSAASGTNEQFF
TRBD1,TRBV18,NA,TRBJ1-2,TGTGCCAGCTCATCGGGACAGGGGTATGGCTACACCTTC,CASSSGQGYGYTF
TRBD2,TRBV18,few,TRBJ2-5,TGTGCCAGCTCACCACCGAGGCTAGCGGGCTACCAAGAGACCCAGTACTTC,CASSPPRLAGYQETQYF
NA,TRBV6-6,NA,TRBJ1-1,TGTGCCAGCAGGAATCAGGGTGGCGCTTTCTTT,CASRNQGGAFF
TRBD1,TRBV5-1,NA,TRBJ2-1,TGCGCCAGCAGCTTGGCCACTCAGGGGGTCAGTGAGCAGTTCTTC,CASSLATQGVSEQFF
TRBD1,TRBV7-9,NA,TRBJ2-7,TGTGCCAGCAGCCCCCAGTGGACAGGGGGAGGCGAGCAGTACTTC,CASSPQWTGGGEQYF
TRBD1,TRBV7-9,NA,TRBJ1-5,TGTGCCAGCAGCCAATGGGACAGGGGAGATCAGCCCCAGCATTTT,CASSQWDRGDQPQHF
TRBD1,TRBV28,NA,TRBJ1-2,TGTGCCAGCAGACGAGGACAGGGTTCCGCTGGCTACACCTTC,CASRRGQGSAGYTF
TRBD1,TRBV6-5,NA,TRBJ2-7,TGTGCCAGCAGTTATCGGGACAGGGGGCTCAAGGAGCAGTACTTC,CASSYRDRGLKEQYF
TRBD2,TRBV19,NA,TRBJ2-7,TGTGCCAGTAGTATCGGGCCGGGAGGACCCTACGAGCAGTACTTC,CASSIGPGGPYEQYF
TRBD2,TRBV7-2,few,TRBJ2-1,TGTGCCAGCAGCTTAGGAGGGGGACTAGCGGCATACAATGAGCAGTTCTTC,CASSLGGGLAAYNEQFF
NA,TRBV11-3,NA,TRBJ2-1,TGTGCCAGCAGCCCGGGCGGGACCCGCTACAATGAGCAGTTCTTC,CASSPGGTRYNEQFF
NA,TRBV28,NA,TRBJ2-1,TGTGCCAGCAACGCGGCAGGAGCGAATGAGCAGTTCTTC,CASNAAGANEQFF
NA,TRBV30,once,TRBJ2-5,TGTGCCTGGAGTGTGTGGGGTGCGGAGACCCAGTACTTC,CAWSVWGAETQYF